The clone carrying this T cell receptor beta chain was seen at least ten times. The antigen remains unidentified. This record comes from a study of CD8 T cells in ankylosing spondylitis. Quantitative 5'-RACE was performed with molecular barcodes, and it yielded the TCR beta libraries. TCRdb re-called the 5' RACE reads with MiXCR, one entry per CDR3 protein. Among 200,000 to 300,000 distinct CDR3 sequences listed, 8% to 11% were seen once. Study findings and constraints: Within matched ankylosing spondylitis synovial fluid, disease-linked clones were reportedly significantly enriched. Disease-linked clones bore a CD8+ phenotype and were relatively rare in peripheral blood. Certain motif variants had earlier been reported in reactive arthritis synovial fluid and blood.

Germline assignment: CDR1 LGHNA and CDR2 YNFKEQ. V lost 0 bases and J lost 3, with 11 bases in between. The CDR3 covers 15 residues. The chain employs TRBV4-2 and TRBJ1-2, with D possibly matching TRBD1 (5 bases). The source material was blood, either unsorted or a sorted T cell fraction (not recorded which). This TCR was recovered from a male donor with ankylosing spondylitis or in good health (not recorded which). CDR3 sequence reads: CASSQDDGGDYGYTF. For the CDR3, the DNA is TGTGCCAGCAGCCAAGATGATGGGGGGGACTATGGCTACACCTTC.